This entry features one T cell receptor (beta chain) sequence. This clonotype has just a few counts. No antigen is known for it. Per-nucleotide qualities are absent, and no much larger clonotype sits a single base away. The sample's treatment or condition label is to be understood as: in vitro stimulation with specific CMV peptide epitopes to enrich CMV-specific T cells. The data stem from a study of T cell repertoires in cytomegalovirus infection (dated by TCRdb to 2018 to 2020). Describing the broader study: Peptide stimulations targeted recently identified HLA-C-restricted CMV epitopes, whose presentation resists viral immunomodulation, together with well-studied HLA-B-restricted epitopes. Donor HLA type was relevant to the analysis, because carriage of CMV infection together with the matching HLA type was indicated by public TCR beta signatures. Study-wide findings and limitations: The ex vivo response was dominated by HLA-C-restricted CMV-specific TCR beta clonotypes, which also provided the single most frequent clonotype in two of eight donors. In both this cohort and an independent cohort of 350 or so donors, the cumulative frequency of public TCR beta family members distinguished carriers of CMV infection plus the relevant HLA type.

These reads were obtained on an Illumina HiSeq 1500. Through fastp at Q25 and MiXCR, TCRdb rebuilt clones from the public reads, retaining in-frame beta chains. Identical CDR3 protein sequences are pooled into one entry, listed with their most common genes and DNA. In all, the sample holds about 330,000 distinct CDR3 sequences, and around a third of those were seen once. Approximately 12% of the sample is taken by the ten largest. CDR1 and CDR2 are read off the germline V gene as LGHNA and YSLEER. Including cysteine and phenylalanine, the CDR3 has 17 amino acids. The retained sequence is limited to the CDR3, 51 bases, with the frame set at the first base. After removal of 0 bases from V and 5 bases from J, the junction retains 5 bases not matched to a gene.

This clonotype was sampled from a human donor in good health (CMV status not recorded). Some clones in this sample may be carry-over from other donors' samples. The specimen comprised cultured PBMCs, sampled from culture after CMV antigen stimulation. This chain is built from TRBV4-3 and TRBJ2-1; TRBD2 matches 12 bases in the middle. This receptor carries the CDR3 CASSQDPGLAGDNEQFF. In nucleotides, the sequence is TGCGCCAGCAGCCAAGATCCGGGACTAGCGGGCGACAATGAGCAGTTCTTC.